The 14 T cell receptor beta chains listed next were all sequenced from one sample in a study of shared clonotypes between healthy human individuals. Clones were sequenced by immunoSEQ multiplex PCR, and TCRdb holds only the in-frame ones, with some missing. The data hold about 1.5 million clones, with 95% to 97% observed a single time. The sample was naive CD4+ T cells sorted from blood. Subset described: CD45RA+ positively selected. The receptors come from a man aged 25-40 years in good health.

DNA of the CDR3: TGTGCCTGGAGGGGACAAGCCTACAATGAGCAGTTCTTC. Translating gives CAWRGQAYNEQFF. This rearrangement joins TRBV30 to TRBJ2-1; maybe TRBD1 (6 bases). V was clipped by 3 bases and J by 2 bases, with 8 bases between them. Germline assignment: CDR1 GTSNPN and CDR2 SVGIG (reference sequence). The CDR3 has 13 amino acids. The full variable domain, in which reference TRBV30 and TRBJ2-1 provide the parts outside the CDR3, is SQTIHQWPATLVQPVGSPLSLECTVEGTSNPNLYWYRQAAGRGLQLLFYSVGIGQISSEVPQNLSASRPQDRQFILSSKKLLLSDSGFYLCAWRGQAYNEQFFGPGTRLTVL.

This chain connects TRBV4-1 to TRBJ1-4; D is ambiguous. Germline CDR1 MGHRA, CDR2 YSYEKL. V lost 1 base and J lost 2, with 8 bases in between. CDR3 size: 15 residues. CDR3 in amino acids: CASSQAPGTNEKLFF. DNA of the CDR3: TGCGCCAGCAGCCAAGCACCGGGGACTAATGAAAAACTGTTTTTT.

The gene calls are TRBV28 and TRBJ2-1; D is possibly TRBD1 (5 bases). CDR3 length equals 14 residues. The germline gives CDR1 MDHEN, CDR2 SYDVKM. Trimming pared 4 bases from V and 6 bases from J, leaving 13 bases between. CDR3 sequence: CASSSRVRSNEQFF. The CDR3 DNA follows: TGTGCCAGCAGTTCCAGGGTTAGAAGCAATGAGCAGTTCTTC.

On this clone: Other DNA sequences from this sample encode an identical CDR3 as well. The chain combines TRBV20-1 with TRBJ1-2, with D unresolved. The V end was cut by 3 bases, the J end by 6 bases, with 8 bases between. CDR1 is DFQATT and CDR2 is SNEGSKA in the germline V gene (reference sequence). The CDR3 runs to 11 residues. The CDR3 bases are TGCAGTGCTAGGTCGGGGAATGGCTACACCTTC. It specifies CSARSGNGYTF.

The chain joins TRBV7-2 to TRBJ2-7; 7 nucleotides line up with TRBD1. V lost 6 bases, J lost 1 base, and 9 bases stayed unmatched. This CDR3 spans 15 amino acids. Germline loops: CDR1 SGHTA, CDR2 FQGNSA. The CDR3 DNA reads as TGTGCCAGCAGTCGTCGGGGACAGTTTTCCTACGAGCAGTACTTC. Translated, it gives CASSRRGQFSYEQYF.

Comments on this clone: The same CDR3 can be traced to other DNA sequences in this sample. The chain combines TRBV5-4 with TRBJ2-5; TRBD1 agrees at 10 bases. Per the germline V gene, CDR1 is SGHNT and CDR2 is YYREEE (reference sequence). CDR3 length: 14 amino acids. V gave up 5 bases and J gave up 5 bases; unmatched junction bases: 6. CDR3 protein: CASSPGQGRETQYF. For the CDR3, the DNA is TGTGCCAGCAGTCCGGGACAGGGGAGGGAGACCCAGTACTTC. Filled out from reference TRBV5-4 and TRBJ2-5, the complete variable domain reads ETGVTQSPTHLIKTRGQQVTLRCSSQSGHNTVSWYQQALGQGPQFIFQYYREEENGRGNFPPRFSGLQFPNYSSELNVNALELDDSALYLCASSPGQGRETQYFGPGTRLLVL.

In the case of this clone: The same CDR3 also results from other DNA sequences found in this sample. This chain connects TRBV5-1 to TRBJ1-1, with D unresolved. V was cut by 0 bases and J by 4 bases, with 4 bases left in between. Germline loops: CDR1 SGHRS, CDR2 YFSETQ. This CDR3 comprises 12 residues. CDR3 in DNA: TGCGCCAGCAGCTTGGGAAGCACTGAAGCTTTCTTT. The encoded protein is CASSLGSTEAFF.

This clone was found once. The chain recombines TRBV6-1 with TRBJ2-7; D is unresolved. The CDR3 loop spans 15 amino acids. Trimming took off 4 bases at V and 1 base at J, with 14 bases between the two ends. The germline V gene has CDR1 MNHNS and CDR2 SASEGT. In nucleotides, the CDR3 is TGTGCCAGCAGTGTCGATCCCATCCAGTCCTACGAGCAGTACTTC. It encodes CASSVDPIQSYEQYF.

The sample holds one count of this clone. The chain is built from TRBV7-2 and TRBJ2-5; D is perhaps TRBD1 or TRBD2 (5 bases each). The CDR3 runs 14 residues. Trimming shortened V by 5 bases and J by 7 bases, and 17 bases separated the two germline ends. The germline V gene has CDR1 SGHTA and CDR2 FQGNSA. As DNA, the CDR3 is TGTGCCAGCAGCACTAGGGCAGGGATGGGGACCCAGTACTTC. Encoded protein: CASSTRAGMGTQYF.

The gene calls are TRBV2 and TRBJ1-5; D uncertain. The CDR3 is 15 amino acids. CDR1 SNHLY and CDR2 FYNNEI come from the germline V gene. The germline V and J ends were trimmed by 8 bases and 2 bases, with 16 bases remaining between them. The CDR3 spells CASGPGWSGNQPQHF. CDR3 nucleotide sequence: TGTGCCAGCGGTCCCGGGTGGAGTGGCAATCAGCCCCAGCATTTT. Using reference TRBV2 and TRBJ1-5 for the parts outside the CDR3, the full variable domain is EPEVTQTPSHQVTQMGQEVILRCVPISNHLYFYWYRQILGQKVEFLVSFYNNEISEKSEIFDDQFSVERPDGSNFTLKIRSTKLEDSAMYFCASGPGWSGNQPQHFGDGTRLSIL.

This chain connects TRBV15 to TRBJ2-3, with 9 positions matching TRBD2. The CDR3 covers 15 residues. CDR1 is LNHNV, CDR2 YYDKDF, per germline (reference sequence). With 2 bases clipped from V and 2 bases from J, the junction kept 2 bases outside the gene matches. CDR3 sequence: CATSRLAGLTDTQYF. CDR3 sequence (DNA): TGTGCCACCAGCAGACTAGCGGGACTCACAGATACGCAGTATTTT.

The chain couples TRBV19 to TRBJ1-2, with D possibly matching TRBD1 (5 bases). This CDR3 is 13 amino acids long. Trimming took off 6 bases at V and 6 bases at J, with 14 bases between the two ends. Germline CDR1 LNHDA, CDR2 SQIVND (reference sequence). CDR3 sequence (DNA): TGTGCCAGTAGCCTCGCGGGGACGAATGGCTACACCTTC. Translation gives CASSLAGTNGYTF.

The rearrangement links TRBV28 to TRBJ1-5; D possibly corresponds to TRBD1 (6 bases). Germline V gives CDR1 MDHEN, CDR2 SYDVKM. Trimming cost V 5 bases and J 1 base, with 9 bases left between them. This CDR3 comprises 14 residues. The CDR3 coding sequence is TGTGCCAGCAGTCGGGACATGAGCAATCAGCCCCAGCATTTT. Translation gives CASSRDMSNQPQHF.

This clone was seen only once. The chain joins TRBV19 to TRBJ1-1, with D possibly matching TRBD1 (6 bases). Germline CDR1 is LNHDA and CDR2 is SQIVND (reference sequence). This CDR3 has 16 residues. With 1 base removed from V and 4 bases from J, the gap between germline ends came to 16 bases. CDR3 coding DNA: TGTGCCAGTAGTATAGGAGGCAGGGGATGGAGCACTGAAGCTTTCTTT. This gives the protein CASSIGGRGWSTEAFF.